This T cell receptor beta chain was profiled in a study of T-cell memory formation after mild COVID-19. Turning to the study itself: Clusters of TCRs were largely donor specific.

Findings and limits, study-wide: The study found contracting CD4+ clones mainly in CM and EM and contracting CD8+ clones in EMRA. Certain responding clones were present in pre-infection memory, suggesting participation of cross-reactive memory. From day 15 to 85, contracting clones were balanced between CD4 and CD8, whereas later expanders leaned toward CD4+.

TCRdb called the 5' RACE reads again in MiXCR, with one record for every CDR3 protein. The sample holds 150,000 or so distinct CDR3 sequences; about 14% are singletons and the top ten take less than 15%. This clonotype was observed a few times. Its specificity is not known. Sequencing input: PBMCs or a T cell subset sorted from them (not recorded which). This sequence was found in an adult woman who had mild COVID-19 (a few samples of this study predate the infection). Cell type and time point are not known.

The CDR3 loop is CASSGTLGAGELFF. In DNA, the CDR3 is TGTGCCAGCTCAGGGACTCTGGGTGCCGGGGAGCTGTTTTTT. The V gene is TRBV12-3 or TRBV12-4, the J gene TRBJ2-2; weak D call: TRBD2 (6 bases). This CDR3 is built from 14 residues. Trimming removed 8 bases from V and 6 bases from J, with 16 bases in between.